Sequencing of this T cell receptor (beta chain) was carried out in a study of cytomegalovirus exposure and HLA in healthy donors. Study context: A data release that came early held approximately 85 million unique TCRs from HLA-typed donors.

PCR was performed using 60 Vbeta and 13 Jbeta primers. Clones were sequenced by immunoSEQ multiplex PCR, and TCRdb holds only the in-frame ones, with some missing. In the table there are about 96,000 clones, roughly 74% of which are singletons. Turning to this clone: Its antigen is still unknown.

Notes on the study in general: Later work found that TCR association rates differed between HLA loci; DRB1 had the most and HLA-C the fewest.

Germline assignment: CDR1 SGHTA and CDR2 FQGNSA. CDR3 length equals 15 residues. The junction had 1 base not matched to a gene; V was cut back by 1 base and J by 1 base. The rearrangement links TRBV7-2 to TRBJ1-5; 7 bases line up with TRBD1. This sequence originates from a woman in her 70s in good health and CMV-seropositive. The sequencing sample was made of PBMCs. DNA of the CDR3: TGTGCCAGCAGCTTAGAACAGGGGAGCAATCAGCCCCAGCATTTT. Translating gives CASSLEQGSNQPQHF.